This T cell receptor beta chain appears in the sequencing data of a study of Graves' ophthalmopathy and Graves' hyperthyroidism. RNA transcripts were the source from which TCR beta CDR3 regions were amplified. Second-round multiplex PCR followed a first-round RT-PCR using HTBI primers. One entry per CDR3 protein results from TCRdb running MiXCR on the multiplex PCR reads. This table has 600,000 to 950,000 distinct CDR3 sequences, roughly 40% appearing once. The V gene lost 5 bases and the J gene lost 4 bases, with 26 bases spanning the gap. The V gene's germline CDR1 is SEHNR and CDR2 FQNEAQ (reference sequence). This CDR3 has 19 residues.

The receptor comes from an adult man with Graves' ophthalmopathy. This rearrangement joins TRBV7-9 to TRBJ2-2; D may be TRBD2 (5 bases). The sequenced sample consisted of peripheral blood. The CDR3 region has the DNA TGTGCCAGCAGCCAAGATCCGGTTTGGGGAACAGCGGTCACCGGGGAGCTGTTTTTT. Its protein product is CASSQDPVWGTAVTGELFF.